The TCR beta chain described here comes from a study of neurological immune-mediated disorders. The cDNA came from 5'RACE with 10-nucleotide random UMIs. A single record per CDR3 protein comes from TCRdb applying MiXCR to the 5' RACE reads. The data contain 40,000 to 55,000 distinct CDR3 sequences, more than 5% of them singletons. Notes on the study in general: No sharing of CDR3 amino acid sequences was observed among expanded clones across subjects, suggesting private repertoires in all groups.

The CDR3 contains 15 residues. Germline V gives CDR1 SGHTA, CDR2 FQGNSA. Trimming took off 5 bases at V and 0 bases at J, with 13 bases between the two ends. About this clonotype itself: Its target is unknown.

The sorted-subset TCR libraries were prepared using about a million CD4+ or CD8+ T cells as the starting material. The sequence was obtained from a woman between 18 and 30 years old with multiple sclerosis. The chain links TRBV7-2 to TRBJ1-2; D gene uncertain. Sample: CD4+ T cells from blood. The chain's CDR3 is CASSRNRITNYGYTF. The CDR3 coding sequence is TGTGCCAGCAGCAGGAACAGAATCACTAACTATGGCTACACCTTC.